These 10 T cell receptor beta chains were all obtained from the same sample, sequenced in a study of cytomegalovirus exposure and HLA in healthy donors. The PCR contained 60 Vbeta and 13 Jbeta primers. The data were produced by immunoSEQ multiplex PCR, yet TCRdb's version contains in-frame clones alone and is incomplete. The table includes some 140,000 clones, 60% to 80% detected once. Specimen: PBMCs. These receptors originate from a male donor in good health and CMV-seronegative.

The chain uses TRBV30 and TRBJ1-2; weak D call: TRBD1 (5 bases). V shed 3 bases and J shed 4 bases, with 21 bases lying between them. In germline, CDR1 is GTSNPN, CDR2 SVGIG (reference sequence). The CDR3 is 16 residues long. The CDR3 region is CAWRVMGSGGAYGYTF. The CDR3 nucleotides read TGTGCCTGGAGAGTCATGGGATCCGGGGGTGCCTATGGCTACACCTTC. The whole variable domain, filled in from reference TRBV30 and TRBJ1-2, reads SQTIHQWPATLVQPVGSPLSLECTVEGTSNPNLYWYRQAAGRGLQLLFYSVGIGQISSEVPQNLSASRPQDRQFILSSKKLLLSDSGFYLCAWRVMGSGGAYGYTFGSGTRLTVV.

The V gene is TRBV6-5, the J gene TRBJ2-1, with TRBD2 matching over 12 bases. The CDR3 consists of 15 residues. Trimming at V came to 5 bases and at J to 7 bases, leaving 6 bases not matched to a gene. The germline CDR1 and CDR2 sequences are MNHEY and SVGAGI. CDR3 DNA sequence: TGTGCCAGCAGTCCTAGCGGGGGGGCTAGTAATGAGCAGTTCTTC. It encodes CASSPSGGASNEQFF.

This chain connects TRBV7-3 to TRBJ1-3; 10 bases fit TRBD1. Per the germline V gene, CDR1 is SGHTA and CDR2 is FQGTGA. The CDR3 spans 16 residues. Trimming took 5 bases from V and 7 from J; bases not matched to a gene: 11. CDR3 sequence reads: CASSPPKTGGCNTIYF. DNA of the CDR3: TGTGCCAGCAGCCCCCCCAAGACAGGGGGCTGCAACACCATATATTTT.

The table lists this clone with a few counts. The chain employs TRBV7-6 and TRBJ1-1, with TRBD1 matching over 8 bases. Germline V CDR1 and CDR2: SGHVS, FNYEAQ. There are 16 residues in the CDR3. With V trimmed by 1 base and J by 3 bases, 7 bases remained unmatched. In DNA, the CDR3 is TGTGCCAGCAGCTTAGGACCATCCAGGGGGCACACTGAAGCTTTCTTT. Its protein product is CASSLGPSRGHTEAFF.

V is TRBV19 and J is TRBJ2-2; D unclear. The CDR3 length is 11 residues. Germline V lookup: CDR1 LNHDA, CDR2 SQIVND (reference sequence). V gave up 5 bases and J gave up 5 bases, with 3 bases separating them. As DNA, the CDR3 is TGTGCCAGTAGTGAGACCGGGGAGCTGTTTTTT. This sequence encodes CASSETGELFF. Based on the CDR3 plus reference TRBV19 and TRBJ2-2, the full variable domain is DGGITQSPKYLFRKEGQNVTLSCEQNLNHDAMYWYRQDPGQGLRLIYYSQIVNDFQKGDIAEGYSVSREKKESFPLTVTSAQKNPTAFYLCASSETGELFFGEGSRLTVL.

The chain is built from TRBV11-2 and TRBJ2-1; tentatively, D is TRBD2 (5 bases). Trimming cost V 4 bases and J 0 bases, with 10 bases left between them. Germline V gene data show CDR1 as SGHAT and CDR2 as FQNNGV. CDR3 length: 15 residues. Here the CDR3 DNA reads TGTGCCAGCAGCTCCTCGGGAAGCTCCTACAATGAGCAGTTCTTC. Translated, it gives CASSSSGSSYNEQFF.

This chain joins TRBV19 and TRBJ2-5; TRBD1 aligns across 8 bases. CDR1 and CDR2 from the germline V gene are LNHDA and SQIVND (reference sequence). This CDR3 has 15 amino acids. The J segment lost 3 bases and the V segment lost 5 bases, leaving 8 bases of the junction unmatched. The CDR3 is CASSSGTGPEETQYF. The CDR3 nucleotides are TGTGCCAGTAGTTCCGGGACAGGTCCCGAAGAGACCCAGTACTTC.

J is TRBJ2-7 and V is TRBV30; D not resolved. Germline values: CDR1 GTSNPN, CDR2 SVGIG (reference sequence). The CDR3 is made up of 11 amino acids. CDR3 sequence reads: CAFTVRYEQYF. CDR3 bases: TGTGCTTTCACAGTGCGCTACGAGCAGTACTTC. Full variable domain (rest looked up from reference TRBV30 and TRBJ2-7): SQTIHQWPATLVQPVGSPLSLECTVEGTSNPNLYWYRQAAGRGLQLLFYSVGIGQISSEVPQNLSASRPQDRQFILSSKKLLLSDSGFYLCAFTVRYEQYFGPGTRLTVT.

Comments on this clone: Different DNA sequences within this sample yield the same CDR3. The V call is TRBV27, the J call TRBJ2-5; D is uncertain. The CDR3 runs to 14 residues. Trimming took 0 bases from V and 1 from J, leaving 6 bases between them. Germline V gene data show CDR1 as MNHEY and CDR2 as SMNVEV (reference sequence). Here the CDR3 reads CASSLSGRQETQYF. CDR3 in DNA: TGTGCCAGCAGTTTATCGGGCCGCCAAGAGACCCAGTACTTC.

In its sample, this clone was seen once. The V call is TRBV13, the J call TRBJ1-3; D unclear. The ends were cut back, 0 bases at V and 4 bases at J, with 10 bases in the middle. Germline V gives CDR1 PRHDT, CDR2 FYEKMQ (reference sequence). There are 15 residues in the CDR3. This chain's CDR3 is CASSLGAGGGNTIYF. In nucleotides, the CDR3 is TGTGCCAGCAGCTTAGGGGCGGGCGGGGGAAACACCATATATTTT.